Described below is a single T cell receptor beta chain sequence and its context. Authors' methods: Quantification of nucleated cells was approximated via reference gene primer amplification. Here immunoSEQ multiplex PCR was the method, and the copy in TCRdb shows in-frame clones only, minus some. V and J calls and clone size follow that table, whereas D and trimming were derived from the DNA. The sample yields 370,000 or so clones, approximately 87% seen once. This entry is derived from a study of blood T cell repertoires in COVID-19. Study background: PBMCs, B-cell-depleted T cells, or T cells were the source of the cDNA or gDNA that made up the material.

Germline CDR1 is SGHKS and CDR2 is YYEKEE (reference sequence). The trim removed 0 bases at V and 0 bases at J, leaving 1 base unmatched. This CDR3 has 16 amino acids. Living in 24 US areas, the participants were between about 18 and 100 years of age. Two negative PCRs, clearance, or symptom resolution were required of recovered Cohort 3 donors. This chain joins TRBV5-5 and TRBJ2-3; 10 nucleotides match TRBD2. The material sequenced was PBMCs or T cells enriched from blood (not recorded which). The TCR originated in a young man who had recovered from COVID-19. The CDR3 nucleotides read TGTGCCAGCAGCTTGGGTAGCGGGGGGAGCACAGATACGCAGTATTTT. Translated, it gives CASSLGSGGSTDTQYF.